Shown below are 2 T cell receptor beta chains from a single sample sequenced in a study of cytomegalovirus exposure and HLA in healthy donors. 13 Jbeta primers and 60 Vbeta primers were used for the PCR. Method: immunoSEQ multiplex PCR; TCRdb's copy keeps in-frame clones and lacks some. The sample has 120,000 to 150,000 clones; approximately 78% are singletons. Material for sequencing was PBMCs. Receptor source: a woman in her thirties or forties in good health and CMV-seropositive.

The chain has TRBV11-2 and TRBJ1-3, with TRBD1 identical over 7 bases. CDR3 length: 15 amino acids. Germline V CDR1 and CDR2: SGHAT, FQNNGV. V shed 3 bases and J 2 bases; nucleotides not matched to a gene: 4. CDR3 DNA: TGTGCCAGCAGCTTTTCCGGGACAGCTGGAAACACCATATATTTT. Its translation: CASSFSGTAGNTIYF.

The gene calls are TRBV13 and TRBJ2-5; TRBD1 might be the D (5 bases). The germline CDR1 and CDR2 sequences are PRHDT and FYEKMQ (reference sequence). The CDR3 has 16 residues. V shed 5 bases and J shed 5 bases, with 21 bases lying between them. CDR3 nucleotides: TGTGCCAGCAGCGCCCGGACACGCCGTACGGTGGAGACCCAGTACTTC. Protein sequence: CASSARTRRTVETQYF.